These 5 T cell receptor beta chains came from one sample sequenced in a study of shared clonotypes between healthy human individuals. Assay used: immunoSEQ multiplex PCR; TCRdb lists only in-frame clones, some missing. The table includes around 340,000 clones, roughly 80% detected once. The sequenced sample was memory CD4+ T cells sorted from blood. Subset indicated: CD45RA-negative fraction. Every receptor here comes from a man aged 25-40 years in good health.

This clone was found many times. This chain links TRBV7-2 with TRBJ1-5; D gene unclear. V was clipped by 1 base and J by 3 bases, with 16 bases between them. Germline CDR1 reads SGHTA; CDR2 reads FQGNSA. The CDR3 is 17 amino acids. CDR3 coding DNA: TGTGCCAGCAGCTTAGTGTCTGGGCCAGGCAACAATCAGCCCCAGCATTTT. This codes for CASSLVSGPGNNQPQHF.

The chain links TRBV19 to TRBJ2-7, with TRBD2 as a possible D gene (5 bases). Germline V gene data show CDR1 as LNHDA and CDR2 as SQIVND (reference sequence). The V end was cut by 0 bases, the J end by 3 bases, with 15 bases between. This CDR3 has 16 residues. The CDR3: CASSIDLQNAGYEQYF. CDR3 in DNA: TGTGCCAGTAGTATAGATCTACAAAACGCGGGCTACGAGCAGTACTTC.

As to this clone: The junction differs from germline at one of its ends, possibly a read error. The chain combines TRBV6-5 with TRBJ1-1, with TRBD1 as a possible D gene (6 bases). The germline CDR1 and CDR2 sequences are MNHEY and SVGAGI. CDR3 size: 14 residues. In nucleotides, the CDR3 is TGTGCCAGCAGTGACTCCCGGGGGCACACTGAAGCTTTCTTT. Amino acid sequence: CASSDSRGHTEAFF.

The chain has TRBV18 and TRBJ2-1; 9 nucleotides match TRBD1. With 3 bases clipped from V and 1 base from J, the junction kept 1 base outside the gene matches. This CDR3 comprises 15 residues. Germline V gene sequence: CDR1 KGHSH, CDR2 LQKENI. The DNA of the CDR3 is TGTGCCAGCTCACCCGGGACAGGGTCCTACAATGAGCAGTTCTTC. Translated, it gives CASSPGTGSYNEQFF.

The genes are TRBV12-5 and TRBJ2-7, with 12 bases lining up with TRBD1. The CDR3 is 18 residues long. The germline V gene encodes CDR1 LGHNT and CDR2 FRNRAP. V was pared by 0 bases and J by 2 bases, with 8 bases of the junction left unmatched. CDR3 amino acids: CASGLVQGTGGFPYEQYF. CDR3 coding DNA: TGTGCTAGTGGTTTGGTACAAGGGACAGGGGGCTTCCCCTACGAGCAGTACTTC.